The 22 T cell receptor beta chains given below trace back to one sample, sequenced in a study of a mutant IDH1 vaccine in newly diagnosed glioma. Sample time point: week 35, safety follow-up. The investigators gave 300 ug of mutant IDH1 20-mer peptide in each vaccine dose, together with topical imiquimod. Assay: immunoSEQ multiplex PCR; the TCRdb copy retains only in-frame clones and omits some. The top ten clones hold about 4.6% of a sample with some 42,000 clones, 83% of them seen once. What these receptors recognize is not known. The sequencing here drew on PBMCs, taken from a glioma patient whose treatment included an IDH1 peptide vaccine. Every receptor here comes from a woman between 50 and 59 years old with glioma.

This rearrangement joins TRBV15 to TRBJ2-2; 7 bases map to TRBD2. The CDR3 is made up of 16 amino acids. Germline V gene lookup returns CDR1 LNHNV and CDR2 YYDKDF (reference sequence). Trimming cost V 1 base and J 4 bases; bases outside gene matches: 6. The CDR3, as DNA: TGTGCCACCAGCAGAGCGGGGGGAGCCTTCACCGGGGAGCTGTTTTTT. It codes for CATSRAGGAFTGELFF.

The chain uses TRBV4-3 and TRBJ1-2, with 9 nucleotides matching TRBD1. Germline assignment: CDR1 LGHNA and CDR2 YSLEER. CDR3 length: 15 residues. V lost 0 bases, J lost 4 bases, and 3 bases stayed unmatched. In DNA form, the CDR3 reads TGCGCCAGCAGCCAAGAAGGGACAGGGCGCTATGGCTACACCTTC. Translated, it gives CASSQEGTGRYGYTF.

The chain combines TRBV18 with TRBJ1-1, with a tentative D call TRBD1 (5 bases). V was trimmed by 2 bases and J by 5 bases, leaving 12 bases between them. From germline, CDR1 is KGHSH and CDR2 LQKENI. The CDR3 has 14 residues. The CDR3, as DNA: TGTGCCAGCTCACCAAGGGGACGGGGAACTGAAGCTTTCTTT. This sequence encodes CASSPRGRGTEAFF.

This clone is a singleton in its sample. The rearrangement uses TRBV6-4 and TRBJ1-2; 8 bases are shared with TRBD1. This CDR3 is 14 amino acids long. Germline V gene lookup returns CDR1 MRHNA and CDR2 SNTAGT. Unmatched junction bases numbered 10, after V lost 5 bases and J lost 8 bases. The CDR3 here is CASSPQDRAGGYTF. CDR3 DNA sequence: TGTGCCAGCAGTCCCCAGGACAGGGCTGGAGGCTACACCTTC.

The chain has TRBV5-4 and TRBJ2-1, with TRBD1 identical over 10 bases. V shed 3 bases, J shed 12 bases, and the junction held 12 bases outside the gene matches. The CDR3 totals 15 residues. Per germline, CDR1 SGHNT and CDR2 YYREEE (reference sequence). As DNA, the CDR3 is TGTGCCAGCAGCTCCCGGGACAGGGGTCAATCCGGGCAGTTCTTC. It yields the protein CASSSRDRGQSGQFF. The whole variable domain, filled in from reference TRBV5-4 and TRBJ2-1, reads ETGVTQSPTHLIKTRGQQVTLRCSSQSGHNTVSWYQQALGQGPQFIFQYYREEENGRGNFPPRFSGLQFPNYSSELNVNALELDDSALYLCASSSRDRGQSGQFFGPGTRLTVL.

This clone was detected a few times. The rearrangement joins TRBV20-1 to TRBJ1-2, with 7 positions matching TRBD1. V trimming: 5 bases; J trimming: 8 bases; junction bases outside the gene matches: 5. Germline CDR1 DFQATT, CDR2 SNEGSKA (reference sequence). This CDR3 is built from 11 residues. DNA for the CDR3: TGCAGTGCTCAGACAGGGTTCGGCTACACCTTC. Translation gives CSAQTGFGYTF.

Written as DNA, the CDR3 is TGTGCCAGCAGCAGACCGGGGGGGCACGGCCAAGAGACCCAGTACTTC. This translates into CASSRPGGHGQETQYF. The chain uses TRBV7-9 and TRBJ2-5; 8 bases are a match to TRBD2. Germline V gene sequence: CDR1 SEHNR, CDR2 FQNEAQ (reference sequence). The CDR3 has 16 residues. Trimming cost V 5 bases and J 1 base; bases outside gene matches: 9.

The chain joins TRBV18 to TRBJ2-1; 16 bases line up with TRBD2. The CDR3 length is 18 residues. V was pared by 3 bases and J by 5 bases, with 7 bases of the junction left unmatched. Germline CDR1 reads KGHSH; CDR2 reads LQKENI. This CDR3 reads CASSPPGLAGGLNNEQFF. CDR3 nucleotides: TGTGCCAGCTCACCGCCGGGACTAGCGGGGGGGCTAAACAATGAGCAGTTCTTC.

This sequence joins TRBV7-9 and TRBJ2-3, with 10 bases identical to TRBD2. CDR3 size: 16 residues. V gave up 6 bases and J gave up 7 bases; unmatched junction bases: 13. Germline lookup yields CDR1 SEHNR and CDR2 FQNEAQ (reference sequence). The chain's CDR3 is CASSPPSGGAGNTQYF. The CDR3 DNA is TGTGCCAGCAGTCCCCCGAGCGGGGGGGCAGGAAATACGCAGTATTTT.

J is TRBJ2-3 and V is TRBV10-3, with TRBD2 matching 9 bases. The V gene end was trimmed by 4 bases and the J gene end by 2 bases; junction bases not matched to a gene: 7. Germline assignment: CDR1 ENHRY and CDR2 SYGVKD. This CDR3 is built from 16 residues. The CDR3 region has the DNA TGTGCCATCAGTGCGTTGGCTAGCGGGGACACAGATACGCAGTATTTT. Translated, it gives CAISALASGDTDTQYF.

V usage is TRBV11-2 and J usage is TRBJ2-3; TRBD2 aligns across 11 bases. Germline trimming cut 5 bases from V and 1 base from J; bases unmatched to any gene: 5. Germline assignment: CDR1 SGHAT and CDR2 FQNNGV. The CDR3 extends over 16 amino acids. CDR3 loop: CASSPATSGGTDTQYF. CDR3 DNA sequence: TGTGCCAGCAGCCCCGCGACTAGCGGGGGCACAGATACGCAGTATTTT.

This chain uses TRBV28 with TRBJ2-7; 8 bases align to TRBD2. Germline lookup yields CDR1 MDHEN and CDR2 SYDVKM. This CDR3 region has 14 residues. With V trimmed by 7 bases and J by 3 bases, 8 bases remained unmatched. The CDR3 nucleotides read TGTGCCAGCACTGGGACTAGGGGATTCTACGAGCAGTACTTC. Translated: CASTGTRGFYEQYF.

This clone has more than one count but fewer than ten. The rearrangement uses TRBV25-1 and TRBJ1-1; no clear D gene. CDR3 length: 13 residues. V lost 5 bases to trimming and J lost 0 bases, with 7 bases between them. Germline-derived CDR1 and CDR2 are MGHDK and SYGVNS. CDR3 DNA: TGTGCCAGCAGTTGGGGTTTGAACACTGAAGCTTTCTTT. Translation gives CASSWGLNTEAFF.

The rearrangement links TRBV5-1 to TRBJ2-2, with 10 nucleotides matching TRBD2. CDR3 length: 16 amino acids. The germline CDR1 and CDR2 sequences are SGHRS and YFSETQ. V gave up 5 bases and J gave up 4 bases; unmatched junction bases: 8. This CDR3 reads CASRGSGGLITGELFF. The CDR3 DNA reads TGCGCCAGCAGGGGTAGCGGGGGGCTGATCACCGGGGAGCTGTTTTTT. Drawing the rest from reference TRBV5-1 and TRBJ2-2, the complete variable domain is KAGVTQTPRYLIKTRGQQVTLSCSPISGHRSVSWYQQTPGQGLQFLFEYFSETQRNKGNFPGRFSGRQFSNSRSEMNVSTLELGDSALYLCASRGSGGLITGELFFGEGSRLTVL.

This clone was seen a few times. The rearrangement uses TRBV20-1 and TRBJ1-2; D remains ambiguous. V lost 3 bases and J 8 bases, leaving 4 bases between the germline ends. Germline lookup yields CDR1 DFQATT and CDR2 SNEGSKA (reference sequence). CDR3 length: 9 residues. The CDR3 DNA reads TGCAGTGCTAGGGGGGGCTACACCTTC. Its translation is CSARGGYTF.

This sequence joins TRBV7-9 and TRBJ2-7; 10 bases are shared with TRBD1. J gave up 3 bases and V 5 bases, and 13 bases lay outside the gene matches. This CDR3 has 17 amino acids. Germline V gives CDR1 SEHNR, CDR2 FQNEAQ (reference sequence). CDR3 sequence reads: CASSPAVRDRGFYEQYF. CDR3 bases: TGTGCCAGCAGCCCAGCGGTCCGGGACAGGGGATTCTACGAGCAGTACTTC.

V is TRBV19 and J is TRBJ1-1, with 9 bases identical to TRBD1. Germline CDR1 and CDR2: LNHDA and SQIVND (reference sequence). The CDR3 covers 15 residues. Trimming cost V 5 bases and J 1 base; bases outside gene matches: 5. In DNA, the CDR3 is TGTGCCAGTAGTGCCGGGACAGGGTGGAACACTGAAGCTTTCTTT. Amino acids: CASSAGTGWNTEAFF.

The chain is built from TRBV29-1 and TRBJ2-5; 9 nucleotides align to TRBD2. The trim removed 5 bases at V and 5 bases at J, leaving 9 bases unmatched. Germline V CDR1 and CDR2: SQVTM, ANQGSEA. This CDR3 has 14 amino acids. The CDR3 DNA sequence: TGCAGCGTTTCCGGGACTAGCCATCGTGAGACCCAGTACTTC. Translating it yields CSVSGTSHRETQYF.

This clone was recorded a few times. This chain uses TRBV7-8 with TRBJ1-1; D uncertain. The CDR3 runs to 13 residues. V was pared by 4 bases and J by 1 base, with 7 bases between. Germline V lookup: CDR1 SGHVS, CDR2 FQNEAQ. CDR3 nucleotides: TGTGCCAGCAGCTCCCAACCGAACACTGAAGCTTTCTTT. Amino acid sequence: CASSSQPNTEAFF.

This CDR3 is CASSESGTGNTIYF. CDR3 in DNA: TGCGCCAGCAGTGAGTCGGGGACTGGAAACACCATATATTTT. The V gene is TRBV10-1, the J gene TRBJ1-3; no firm D call. Germline V lookup: CDR1 WNHNN, CDR2 SYGVQD (reference sequence). The CDR3 runs to 14 residues. V was clipped by 0 bases and J by 2 bases, with 5 bases between them.

The chain couples TRBV19 to TRBJ1-2, with TRBD1 as a possible D gene (6 bases). Germline CDR1 is LNHDA and CDR2 is SQIVND (reference sequence). V was shortened by 8 bases and J by 5 bases, with 15 bases between the two germline ends. The CDR3 has 13 amino acids. The CDR3 is CASSPGQKYGYTF. The CDR3 DNA sequence: TGTGCCAGTTCTCCGGGACAAAAATATGGCTACACCTTC.

This clone has just one count. V and J are TRBV27 and TRBJ1-5; D unresolved. V gave up 5 bases and J gave up 1 base, with 6 bases separating them. CDR3 length: 13 residues. The germline V gene has CDR1 MNHEY and CDR2 SMNVEV (reference sequence). The CDR3 loop is CASSGNSNQPQHF. CDR3 nucleotide sequence: TGTGCCAGCAGTGGCAACAGCAATCAGCCCCAGCATTTT.